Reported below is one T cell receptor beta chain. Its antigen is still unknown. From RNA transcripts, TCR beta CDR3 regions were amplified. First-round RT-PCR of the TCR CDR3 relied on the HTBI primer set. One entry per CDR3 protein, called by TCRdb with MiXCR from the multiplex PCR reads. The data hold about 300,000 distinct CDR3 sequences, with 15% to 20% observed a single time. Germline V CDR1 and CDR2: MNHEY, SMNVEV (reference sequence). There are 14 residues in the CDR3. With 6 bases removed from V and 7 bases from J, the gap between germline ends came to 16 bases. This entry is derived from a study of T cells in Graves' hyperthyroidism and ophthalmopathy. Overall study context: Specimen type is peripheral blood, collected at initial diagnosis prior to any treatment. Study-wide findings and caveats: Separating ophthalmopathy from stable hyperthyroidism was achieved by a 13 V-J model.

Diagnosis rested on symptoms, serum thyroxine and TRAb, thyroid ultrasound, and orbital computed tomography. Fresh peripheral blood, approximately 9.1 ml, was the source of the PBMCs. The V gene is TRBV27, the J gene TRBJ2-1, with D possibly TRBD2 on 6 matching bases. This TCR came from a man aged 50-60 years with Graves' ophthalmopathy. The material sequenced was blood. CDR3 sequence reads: CASSVAEGMNEQFF. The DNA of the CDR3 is TGTGCCAGCAGCGTAGCGGAAGGAATGAATGAGCAGTTCTTC.